The clone carrying this T cell receptor beta chain occurred once. The germline V gene encodes CDR1 MNHEY and CDR2 SVGAGI. V lost 0 bases and J lost 0, with 8 bases in between. This CDR3 region has 16 residues. The data were obtained in a study of blood T cell repertoires in COVID-19. Whole-study context: The samples span acute and convalescent COVID-19 from the United States, Italy and Spain. Sources were T cells, B-cell-depleted T cells, or PBMCs; the material itself was cDNA or gDNA.

Original handling: Counts of nucleated cells, estimated from reference gene primer amplification, were obtained. Some clones are missing from TCRdb's copy, which holds only in-frame ones; the method was immunoSEQ multiplex PCR. That table gives V, J and clone size, and the DNA gave D and trimming. The repertoire consists of roughly 230,000 clones, with about four fifths occurring once and the leading ten covering less than 4.5%. Sequencing input: peripheral blood. The receptor was isolated from a man aged 50-59 years with acute or convalescent COVID-19. The chain is built from TRBV6-5 and TRBJ1-4; D unclear. The CDR3 DNA reads TGTGCCAGCAGTTACTCGGGCACAGCAACTAATGAAAAACTGTTTTTT. Protein sequence: CASSYSGTATNEKLFF.